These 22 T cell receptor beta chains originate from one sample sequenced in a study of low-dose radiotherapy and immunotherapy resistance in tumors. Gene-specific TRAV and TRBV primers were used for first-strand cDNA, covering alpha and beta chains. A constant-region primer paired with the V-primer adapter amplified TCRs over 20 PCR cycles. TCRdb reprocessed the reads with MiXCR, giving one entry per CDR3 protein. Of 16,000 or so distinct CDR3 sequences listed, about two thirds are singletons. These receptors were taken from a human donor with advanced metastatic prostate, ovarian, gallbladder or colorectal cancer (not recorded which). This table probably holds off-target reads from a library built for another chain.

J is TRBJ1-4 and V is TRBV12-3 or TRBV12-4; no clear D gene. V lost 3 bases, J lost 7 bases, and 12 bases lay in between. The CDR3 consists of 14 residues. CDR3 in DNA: TGTGCCAGCAGTTTTCGAGGGTTTGGTGAAAAACTGTTTTTT. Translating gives CASSFRGFGEKLFF.

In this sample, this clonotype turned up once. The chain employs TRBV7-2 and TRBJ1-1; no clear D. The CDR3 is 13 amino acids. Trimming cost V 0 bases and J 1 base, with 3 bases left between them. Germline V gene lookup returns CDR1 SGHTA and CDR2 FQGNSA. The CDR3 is CASSLAGNTEAFF. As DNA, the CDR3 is TGTGCCAGCAGCTTAGCAGGGAACACTGAAGCTTTCTTT.

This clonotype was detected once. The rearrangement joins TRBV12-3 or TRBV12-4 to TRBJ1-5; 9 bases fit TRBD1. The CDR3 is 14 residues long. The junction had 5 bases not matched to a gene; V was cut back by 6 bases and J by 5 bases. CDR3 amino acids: CASSQGQGYQPQHF. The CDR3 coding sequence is TGTGCCAGCAGCCAAGGACAGGGGTATCAGCCCCAGCATTTT.

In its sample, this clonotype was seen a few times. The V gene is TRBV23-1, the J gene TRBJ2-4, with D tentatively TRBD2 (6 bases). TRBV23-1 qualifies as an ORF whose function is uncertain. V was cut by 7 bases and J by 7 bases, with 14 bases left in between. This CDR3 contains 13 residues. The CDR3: CASINGTSNIQYF. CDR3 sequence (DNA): TGCGCCAGCATTAACGGGACTTCTAACATTCAGTACTTC.

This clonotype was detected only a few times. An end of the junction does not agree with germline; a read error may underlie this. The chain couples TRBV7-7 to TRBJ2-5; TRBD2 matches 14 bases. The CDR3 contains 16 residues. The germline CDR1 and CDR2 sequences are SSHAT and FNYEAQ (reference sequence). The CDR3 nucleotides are TGTGCTAGCAGCCTTGGACTAGCGGGGGGTCAAGAGACCCAGTACTTC. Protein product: CASSLGLAGGQETQYF. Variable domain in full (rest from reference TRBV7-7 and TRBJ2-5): GAGVSQSPRYKVTKRGQDVTLRCDPISSHATLYWYQQALGQGPEFLTYFNYEAQPDKSGLPSDRFSAERPEGSISTLTIQRTEQRDSAMYRCASSLGLAGGQETQYFGPGTRLLVL.

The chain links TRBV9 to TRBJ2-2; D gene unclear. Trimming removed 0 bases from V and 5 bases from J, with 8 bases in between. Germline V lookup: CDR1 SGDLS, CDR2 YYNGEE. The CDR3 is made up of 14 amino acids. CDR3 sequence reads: CASSVGAGTGELFF. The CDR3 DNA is TGTGCCAGCAGCGTAGGGGCAGGTACCGGGGAGCTGTTTTTT.

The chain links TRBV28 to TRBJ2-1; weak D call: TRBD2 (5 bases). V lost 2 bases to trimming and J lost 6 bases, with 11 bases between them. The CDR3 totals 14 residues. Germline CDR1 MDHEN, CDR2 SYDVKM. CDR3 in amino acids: CASSLGGFVNEQFF. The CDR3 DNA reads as TGTGCCAGCAGTTTAGGCGGGTTCGTCAATGAGCAGTTCTTC.

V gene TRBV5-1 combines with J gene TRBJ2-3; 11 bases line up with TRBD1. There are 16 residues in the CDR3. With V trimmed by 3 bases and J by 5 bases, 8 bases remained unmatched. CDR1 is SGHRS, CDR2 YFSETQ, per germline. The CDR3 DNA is TGCGCCAGCAGCTCGCAGGGACAGGGGGTGGGAGATACGCAGTATTTT. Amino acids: CASSSQGQGVGDTQYF.

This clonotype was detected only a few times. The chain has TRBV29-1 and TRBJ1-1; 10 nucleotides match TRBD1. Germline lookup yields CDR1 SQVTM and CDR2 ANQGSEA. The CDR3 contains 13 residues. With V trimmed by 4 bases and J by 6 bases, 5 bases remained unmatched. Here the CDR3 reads CSVVGQGIAEAFF. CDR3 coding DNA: TGCAGCGTTGTGGGACAGGGGATAGCTGAAGCTTTCTTT.

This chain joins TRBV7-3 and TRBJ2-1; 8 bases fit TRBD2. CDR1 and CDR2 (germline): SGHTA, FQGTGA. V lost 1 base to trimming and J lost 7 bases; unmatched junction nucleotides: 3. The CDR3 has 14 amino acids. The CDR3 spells CASSLSGRRNEQFF. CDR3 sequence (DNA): TGTGCCAGCAGCTTAAGCGGGAGGCGGAATGAGCAGTTCTTC.

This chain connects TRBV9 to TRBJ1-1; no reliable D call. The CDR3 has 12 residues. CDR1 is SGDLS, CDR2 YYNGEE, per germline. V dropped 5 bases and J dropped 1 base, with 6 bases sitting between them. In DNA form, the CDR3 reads TGTGCCAGCAGTGCAGGGAACACTGAAGCTTTCTTT. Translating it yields CASSAGNTEAFF.

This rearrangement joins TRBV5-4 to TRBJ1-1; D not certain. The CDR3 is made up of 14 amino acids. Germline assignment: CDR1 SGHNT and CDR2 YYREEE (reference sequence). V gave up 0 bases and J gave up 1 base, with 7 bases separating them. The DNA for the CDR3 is TGTGCCAGCAGCTTGGATATCTGGAACACTGAAGCTTTCTTT. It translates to CASSLDIWNTEAFF.

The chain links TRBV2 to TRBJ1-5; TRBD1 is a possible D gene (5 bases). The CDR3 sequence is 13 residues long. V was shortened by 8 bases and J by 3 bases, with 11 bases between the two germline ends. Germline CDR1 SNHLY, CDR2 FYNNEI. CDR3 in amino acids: CASDRGANQPQHF. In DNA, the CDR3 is TGTGCCAGCGATAGGGGCGCCAATCAGCCCCAGCATTTT.

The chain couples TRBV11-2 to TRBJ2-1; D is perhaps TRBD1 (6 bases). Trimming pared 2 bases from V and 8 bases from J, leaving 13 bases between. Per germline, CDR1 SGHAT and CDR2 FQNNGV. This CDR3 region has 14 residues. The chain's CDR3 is CASSLQGIRDEQFF. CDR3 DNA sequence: TGTGCCAGCAGCTTACAGGGGATTAGGGATGAGCAGTTCTTC.

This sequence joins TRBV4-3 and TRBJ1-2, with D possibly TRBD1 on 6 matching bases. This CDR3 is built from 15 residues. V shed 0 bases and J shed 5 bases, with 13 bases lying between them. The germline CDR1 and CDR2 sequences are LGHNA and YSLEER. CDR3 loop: CASSQEGNQGYGYTF. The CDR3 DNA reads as TGCGCCAGCAGCCAAGAAGGCAACCAGGGGTATGGCTACACCTTC.

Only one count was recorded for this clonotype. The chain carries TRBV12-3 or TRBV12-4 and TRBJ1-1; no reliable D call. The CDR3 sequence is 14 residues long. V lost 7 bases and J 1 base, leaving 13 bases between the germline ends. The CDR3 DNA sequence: TGTGCCAGCATTCTAACAGAATCGAACACTGAAGCTTTCTTT. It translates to CASILTESNTEAFF.

CDR3: CASSAMTQGTTLVLNTEAFF. The CDR3 DNA reads TGTGCCAGCAGTGCCATGACACAGGGGACCACGCTGGTATTGAACACTGAAGCTTTCTTT. The chain uses TRBV6-1 and TRBJ1-1; 7 nucleotides agree with TRBD1. Unmatched junction bases numbered 20, after V lost 4 bases and J lost 0 bases. Per germline, CDR1 MNHNS and CDR2 SASEGT. The CDR3 covers 20 residues.

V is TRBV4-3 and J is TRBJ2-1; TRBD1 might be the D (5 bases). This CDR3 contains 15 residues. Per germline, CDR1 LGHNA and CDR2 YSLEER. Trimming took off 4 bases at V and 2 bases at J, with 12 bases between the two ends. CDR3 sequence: CASSRQGITYNEQFF. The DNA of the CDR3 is TGCGCCAGCAGCCGCCAGGGTATCACCTACAATGAGCAGTTCTTC.

The CDR3 loop reads CASSPSTVLGSYNEQFF. The CDR3 DNA reads TGTGCCAGCTCACCTTCGACCGTGTTGGGCTCCTACAATGAGCAGTTCTTC. The V call is TRBV18, the J call TRBJ2-1; D not resolved. V was trimmed by 3 bases and J by 0 bases, leaving 15 bases between them. Germline V gene lookup returns CDR1 KGHSH and CDR2 LQKENI. CDR3 size: 17 residues. Combining the CDR3 with reference TRBV18 and TRBJ2-1 gives the whole variable domain NAGVMQNPRHLVRRRGQEARLRCSPMKGHSHVYWYRQLPEEGLKFMVYLQKENIIDESGMPKERFSAEFPKEGPSILRIQQVVRGDSAAYFCASSPSTVLGSYNEQFFGPGTRLTVL.

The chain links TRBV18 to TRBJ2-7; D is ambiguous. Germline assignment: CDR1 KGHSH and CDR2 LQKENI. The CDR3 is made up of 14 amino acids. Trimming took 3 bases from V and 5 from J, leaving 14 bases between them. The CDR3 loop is CASSPGINQDEQYF. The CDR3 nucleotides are TGTGCCAGCTCACCCGGAATAAACCAGGACGAGCAGTACTTC.

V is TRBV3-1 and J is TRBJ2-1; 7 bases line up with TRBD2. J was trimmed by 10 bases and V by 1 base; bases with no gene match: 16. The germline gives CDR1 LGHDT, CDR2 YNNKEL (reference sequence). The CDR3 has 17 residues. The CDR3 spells CASSQGGGLAETKEQFF. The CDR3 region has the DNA TGTGCCAGCAGCCAAGGGGGTGGTCTAGCGGAGACTAAAGAGCAGTTCTTC.

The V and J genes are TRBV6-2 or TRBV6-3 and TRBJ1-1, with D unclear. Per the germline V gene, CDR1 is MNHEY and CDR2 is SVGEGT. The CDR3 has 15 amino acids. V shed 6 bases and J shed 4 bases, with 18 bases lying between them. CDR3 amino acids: CASSDRWGDGTEAFF. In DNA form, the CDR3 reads TGTGCCAGCAGCGACCGGTGGGGTGATGGCACTGAAGCTTTCTTT.